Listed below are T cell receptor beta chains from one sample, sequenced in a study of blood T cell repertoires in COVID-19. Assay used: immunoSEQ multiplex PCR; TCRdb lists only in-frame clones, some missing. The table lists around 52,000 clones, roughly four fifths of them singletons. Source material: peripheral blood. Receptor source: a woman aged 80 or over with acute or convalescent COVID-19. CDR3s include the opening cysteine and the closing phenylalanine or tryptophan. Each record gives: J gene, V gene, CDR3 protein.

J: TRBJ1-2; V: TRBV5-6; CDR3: CASTGSNYGYTF
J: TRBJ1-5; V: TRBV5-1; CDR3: CASSLGGPGGDYSNQPQHF
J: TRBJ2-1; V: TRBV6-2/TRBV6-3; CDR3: CASSYDERRGLSWMFF
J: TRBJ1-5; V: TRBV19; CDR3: CASSIGTGNQPQHF
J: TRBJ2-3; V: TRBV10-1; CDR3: CASSGLLAGATDTQYF
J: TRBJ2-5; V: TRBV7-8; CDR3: CASSLSGPQETQYF
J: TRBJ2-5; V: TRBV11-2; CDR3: CASSPRQNSGETQYF
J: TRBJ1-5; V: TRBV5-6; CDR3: CASSLARDRLEPQHF
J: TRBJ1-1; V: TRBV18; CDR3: CASDQGGMNTEAFF
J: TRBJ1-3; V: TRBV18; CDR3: CASSPELKSSGNTIYF
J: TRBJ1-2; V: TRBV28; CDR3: CASRRRDRGYGYTF
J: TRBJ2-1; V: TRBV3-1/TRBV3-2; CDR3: CASSHLASGAYNEQFF
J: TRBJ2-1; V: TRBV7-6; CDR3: CASSSSGGLDEQFF
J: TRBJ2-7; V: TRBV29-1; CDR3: CSVEDNEGAAYEQYF
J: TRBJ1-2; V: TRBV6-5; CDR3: CASRRSGAWGYTF
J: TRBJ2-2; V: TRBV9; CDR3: CASTLDRGAGELFF
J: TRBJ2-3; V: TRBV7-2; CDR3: CASSSLDTQYF
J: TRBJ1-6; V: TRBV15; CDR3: CATSRDGTPRSSYNSPLHF
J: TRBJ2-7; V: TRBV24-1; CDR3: CATSDPGSSSYEQYF
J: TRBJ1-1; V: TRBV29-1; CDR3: CSVGRLGVGTEAFF
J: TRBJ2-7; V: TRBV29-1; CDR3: CSVEASVTEQYF
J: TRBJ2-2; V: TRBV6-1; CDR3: CASSVKTVPNTGELFF
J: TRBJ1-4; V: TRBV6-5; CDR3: CASNPGTGGYEKLFF
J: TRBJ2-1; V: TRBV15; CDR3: CATSREGTSATYNEQFF
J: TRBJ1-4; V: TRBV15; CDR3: CATSPLQGRRRPATNEKLFF
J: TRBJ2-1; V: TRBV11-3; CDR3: CASSSSSGITYNEQFF
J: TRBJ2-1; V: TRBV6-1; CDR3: CASSPAGGMTNEQFF
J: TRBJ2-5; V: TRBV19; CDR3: CASSIGEGGRLETQYF
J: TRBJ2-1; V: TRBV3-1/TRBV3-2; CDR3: CASSQPGVSYNEQFF
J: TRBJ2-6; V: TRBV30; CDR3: CAWSGALSSGANVLTF
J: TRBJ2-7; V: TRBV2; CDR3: CASSVAGAYEQYF
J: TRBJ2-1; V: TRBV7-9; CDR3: CASSPRGQGNNEQFF
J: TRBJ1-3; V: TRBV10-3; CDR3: CAIRGTGGFSGNTIYF
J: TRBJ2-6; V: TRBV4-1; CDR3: CASSQVLAGSVSGANVLTF
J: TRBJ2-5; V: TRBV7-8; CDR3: CASSLRLAETQYF
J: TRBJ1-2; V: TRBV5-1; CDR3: CASSLVGGLEGGYTF
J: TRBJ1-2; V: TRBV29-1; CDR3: CSVPNGGEANYGYTF
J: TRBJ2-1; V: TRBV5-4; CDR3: CASSIDRALYNEQFF
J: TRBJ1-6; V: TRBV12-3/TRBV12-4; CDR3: CASSLRDSPLHF
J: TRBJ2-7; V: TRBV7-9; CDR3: CASSSDREQYF
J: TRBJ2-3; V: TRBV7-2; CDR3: CASSLGGLSTDTQYF
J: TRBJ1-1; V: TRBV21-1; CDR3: CASGLTGTGDTEAFF
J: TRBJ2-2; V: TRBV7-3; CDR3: CASSLTVTSTGELFF
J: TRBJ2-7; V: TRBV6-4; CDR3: CASSKEAGTYEQYF
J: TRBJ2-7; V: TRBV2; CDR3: CASSSGSLSYEQYF
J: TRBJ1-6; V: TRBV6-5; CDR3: CASSTTGYNSPLHF
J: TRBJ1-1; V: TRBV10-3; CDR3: CAISVGGQANTEAFF
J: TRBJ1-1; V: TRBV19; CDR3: CASSNTGQGKAFF
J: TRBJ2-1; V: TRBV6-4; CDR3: CASSDRERSSYNEQFF
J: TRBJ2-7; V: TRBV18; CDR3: CASSSSGGSYEQYF
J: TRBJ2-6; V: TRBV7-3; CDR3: CASSLSLGASSGANVLTF
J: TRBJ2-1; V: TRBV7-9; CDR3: CASSPLGGAPTNEQFF
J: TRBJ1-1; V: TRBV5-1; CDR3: CASSLSLGRAMNTEAFF